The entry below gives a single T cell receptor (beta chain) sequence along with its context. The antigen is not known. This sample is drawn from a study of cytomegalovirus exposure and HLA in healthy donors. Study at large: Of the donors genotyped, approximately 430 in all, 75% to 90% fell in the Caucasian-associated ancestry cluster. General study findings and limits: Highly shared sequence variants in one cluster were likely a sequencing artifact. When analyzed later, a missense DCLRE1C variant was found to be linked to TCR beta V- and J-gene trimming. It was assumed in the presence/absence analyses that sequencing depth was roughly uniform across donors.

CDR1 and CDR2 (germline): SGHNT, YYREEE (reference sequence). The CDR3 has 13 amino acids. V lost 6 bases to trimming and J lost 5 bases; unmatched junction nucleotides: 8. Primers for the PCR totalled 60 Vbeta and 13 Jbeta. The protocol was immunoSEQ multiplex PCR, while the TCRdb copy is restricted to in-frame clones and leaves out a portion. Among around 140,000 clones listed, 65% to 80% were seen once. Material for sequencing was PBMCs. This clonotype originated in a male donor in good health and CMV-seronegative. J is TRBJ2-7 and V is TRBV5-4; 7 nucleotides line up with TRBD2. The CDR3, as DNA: TGTGCCAGCAACATAGCGGGTTACCACGAGCAGTACTTC. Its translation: CASNIAGYHEQYF.